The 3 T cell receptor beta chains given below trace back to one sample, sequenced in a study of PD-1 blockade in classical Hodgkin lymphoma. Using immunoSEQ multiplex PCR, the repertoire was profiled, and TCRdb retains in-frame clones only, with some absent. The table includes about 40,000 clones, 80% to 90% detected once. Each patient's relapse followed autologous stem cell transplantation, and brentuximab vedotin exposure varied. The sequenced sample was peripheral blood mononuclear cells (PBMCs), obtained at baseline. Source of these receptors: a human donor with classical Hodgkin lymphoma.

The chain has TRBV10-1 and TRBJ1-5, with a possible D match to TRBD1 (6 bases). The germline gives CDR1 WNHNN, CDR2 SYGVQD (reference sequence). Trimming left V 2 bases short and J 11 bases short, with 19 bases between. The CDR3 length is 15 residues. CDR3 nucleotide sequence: TGCGCCAGCAGTGAGGGCAGGGTTCCCCCAGGGGCCCAGCATTTT. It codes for CASSEGRVPPGAQHF.

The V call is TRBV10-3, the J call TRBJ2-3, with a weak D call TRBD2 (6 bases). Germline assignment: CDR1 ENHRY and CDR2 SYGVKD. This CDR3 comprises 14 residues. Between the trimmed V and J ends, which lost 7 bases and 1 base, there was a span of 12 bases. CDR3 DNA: TGTGCCATCAAGGTGGGCGGGGGCACAGATACGCAGTATTTT. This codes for CAIKVGGGTDTQYF.

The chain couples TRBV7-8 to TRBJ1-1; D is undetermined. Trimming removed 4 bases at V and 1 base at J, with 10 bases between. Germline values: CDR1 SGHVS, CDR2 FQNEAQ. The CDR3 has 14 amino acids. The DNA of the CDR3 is TGTGCCAGCAGCTCCGTCTCTACGAACACTGAAGCTTTCTTT. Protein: CASSSVSTNTEAFF.